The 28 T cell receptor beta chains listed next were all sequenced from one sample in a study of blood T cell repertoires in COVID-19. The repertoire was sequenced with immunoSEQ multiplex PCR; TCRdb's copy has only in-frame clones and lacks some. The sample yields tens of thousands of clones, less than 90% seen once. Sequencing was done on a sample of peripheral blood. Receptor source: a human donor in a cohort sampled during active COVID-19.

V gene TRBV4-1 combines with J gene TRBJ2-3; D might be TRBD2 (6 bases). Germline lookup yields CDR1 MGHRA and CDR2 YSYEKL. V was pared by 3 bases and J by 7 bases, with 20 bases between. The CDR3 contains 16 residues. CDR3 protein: CASSQGVAEGLYTQYF. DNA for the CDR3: TGCGCCAGCAGCCAGGGGGTAGCGGAGGGGTTATATACGCAGTATTTT.

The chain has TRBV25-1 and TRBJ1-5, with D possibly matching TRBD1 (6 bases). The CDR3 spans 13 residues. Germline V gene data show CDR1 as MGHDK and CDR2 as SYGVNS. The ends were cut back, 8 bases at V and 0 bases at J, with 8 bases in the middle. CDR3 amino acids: CASRQDSNQPQHF. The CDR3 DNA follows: TGTGCCAGCCGACAGGATAGCAATCAGCCCCAGCATTTT.

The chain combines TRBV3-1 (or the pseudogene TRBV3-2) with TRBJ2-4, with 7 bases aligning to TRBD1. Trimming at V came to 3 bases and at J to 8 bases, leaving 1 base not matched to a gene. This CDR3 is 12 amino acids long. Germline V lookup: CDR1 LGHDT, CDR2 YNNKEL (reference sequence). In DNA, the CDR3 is TGTGCCAGCAGCCATCAGGGGGACATTCAGTACTTC. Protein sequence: CASSHQGDIQYF.

CDR3 coding DNA: TGTGCCAGCAGCGTAGGGGCTAGCGGGAGTGGAGATACGCAGTATTTT. This codes for CASSVGASGSGDTQYF. The J gene is TRBJ2-3, the V gene TRBV9; 10 bases match TRBD2. Germline V gives CDR1 SGDLS, CDR2 YYNGEE. The CDR3 is made up of 16 amino acids. With V trimmed by 0 bases and J by 5 bases, 6 bases remained unmatched.

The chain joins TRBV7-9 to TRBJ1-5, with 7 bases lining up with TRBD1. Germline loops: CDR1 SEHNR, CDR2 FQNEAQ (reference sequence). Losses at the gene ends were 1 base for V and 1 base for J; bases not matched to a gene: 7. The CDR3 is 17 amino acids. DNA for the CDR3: TGTGCCAGCAGCTTAGGTTTGGGGACAGCGAGCAATCAGCCCCAGCATTTT. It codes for CASSLGLGTASNQPQHF.

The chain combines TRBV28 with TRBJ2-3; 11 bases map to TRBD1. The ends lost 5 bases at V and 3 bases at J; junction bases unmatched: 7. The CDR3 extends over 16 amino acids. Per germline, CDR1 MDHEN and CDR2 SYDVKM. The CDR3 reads CASSVPGQGGTDTQYF. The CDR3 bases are TGTGCCAGCAGTGTACCGGGACAGGGGGGGACAGATACGCAGTATTTT. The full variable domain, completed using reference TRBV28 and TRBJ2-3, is DVKVTQSSRYLVKRTGEKVFLECVQDMDHENMFWYRQDPGLGLRLIYFSYDVKMKEKGDIPEGYSVSREKKERFSLILESASTNQTSMYLCASSVPGQGGTDTQYFGPGTRLTVL.

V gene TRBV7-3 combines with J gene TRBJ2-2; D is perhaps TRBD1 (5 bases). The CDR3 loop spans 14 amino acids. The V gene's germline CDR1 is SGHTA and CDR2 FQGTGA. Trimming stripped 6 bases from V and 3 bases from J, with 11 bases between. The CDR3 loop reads CASRGRVDTGELFF. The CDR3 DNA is TGTGCCAGCAGGGGCAGGGTGGACACCGGGGAGCTGTTTTTT. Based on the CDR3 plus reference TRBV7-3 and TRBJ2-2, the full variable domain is GAGVSQTPSNKVTEKGKYVELRCDPISGHTALYWYRQSLGQGPEFLIYFQGTGAADDSGLPNDRFFAVRPEGSVSTLKIQRTERGDSAVYLCASRGRVDTGELFFGEGSRLTVL.

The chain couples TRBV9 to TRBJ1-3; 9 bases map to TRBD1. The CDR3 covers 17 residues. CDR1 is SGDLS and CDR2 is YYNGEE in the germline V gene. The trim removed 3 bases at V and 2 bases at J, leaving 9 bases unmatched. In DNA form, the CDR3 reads TGTGCCAGCAGCGCCTCACCCCGACAGGGGGCTGGAAACACCATATATTTT. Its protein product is CASSASPRQGAGNTIYF.

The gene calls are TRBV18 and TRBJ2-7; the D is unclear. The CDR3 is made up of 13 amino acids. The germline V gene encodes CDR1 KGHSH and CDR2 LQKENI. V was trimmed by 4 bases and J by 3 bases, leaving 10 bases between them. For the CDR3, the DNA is TGTGCCAGCTCACTACATGTTTACTACGAGCAGTACTTC. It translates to CASSLHVYYEQYF.

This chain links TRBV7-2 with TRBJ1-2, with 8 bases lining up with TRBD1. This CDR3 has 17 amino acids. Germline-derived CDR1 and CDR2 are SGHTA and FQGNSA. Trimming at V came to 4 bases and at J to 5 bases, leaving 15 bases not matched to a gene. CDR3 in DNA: TGTGCCAGCAGCTCTAACCCACTTGGACAGGGAGGGTATGGCTACACCTTC. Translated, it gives CASSSNPLGQGGYGYTF.

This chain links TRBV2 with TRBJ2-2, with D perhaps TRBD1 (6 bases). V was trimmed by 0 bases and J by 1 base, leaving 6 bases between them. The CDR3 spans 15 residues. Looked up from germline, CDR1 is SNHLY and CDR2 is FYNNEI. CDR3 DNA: TGTGCCAGCAGTGAAGCCAGGGGGAACACCGGGGAGCTGTTTTTT. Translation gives CASSEARGNTGELFF.

In DNA, the CDR3 is TGCGCCAGCAGTGTCCAGGGGGACACAGATACGCAGTATTTT. The encoded protein is CASSVQGDTDTQYF. The chain recombines TRBV10-1 with TRBJ2-3; 7 bases fit TRBD1. The junction had 3 bases not matched to a gene; V was cut back by 4 bases and J by 2 bases. This CDR3 comprises 14 residues. The germline V gene has CDR1 WNHNN and CDR2 SYGVQD (reference sequence).

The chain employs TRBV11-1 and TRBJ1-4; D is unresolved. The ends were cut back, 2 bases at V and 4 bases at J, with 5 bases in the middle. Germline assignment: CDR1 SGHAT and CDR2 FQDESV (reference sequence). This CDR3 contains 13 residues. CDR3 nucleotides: TGTGCCAGCAGCTTATCCAGTAATGAAAAACTGTTTTTT. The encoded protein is CASSLSSNEKLFF.

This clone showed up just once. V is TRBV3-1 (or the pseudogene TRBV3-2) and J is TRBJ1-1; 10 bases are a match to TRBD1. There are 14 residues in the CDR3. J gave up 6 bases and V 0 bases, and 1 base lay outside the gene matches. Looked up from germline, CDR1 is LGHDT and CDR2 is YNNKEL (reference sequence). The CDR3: CASSQDDRGPEAFF. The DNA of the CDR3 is TGTGCCAGCAGCCAAGACGACAGGGGGCCTGAAGCTTTCTTT.

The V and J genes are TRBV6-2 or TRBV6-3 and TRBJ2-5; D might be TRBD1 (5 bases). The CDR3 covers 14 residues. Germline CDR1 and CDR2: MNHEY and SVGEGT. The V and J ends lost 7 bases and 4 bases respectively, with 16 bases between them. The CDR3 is CASNPEQGRETQYF. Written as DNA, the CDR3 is TGTGCCAGCAACCCCGAGCAGGGCAGAGAGACCCAGTACTTC.

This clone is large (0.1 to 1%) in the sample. The CDR3 region is CASSSIAGTDTQYF. The CDR3 bases are TGTGCCAGCAGCTCGATAGCAGGCACAGATACGCAGTATTTT. V is TRBV7-3 and J is TRBJ2-3; D is ambiguous. The germline V gene encodes CDR1 SGHTA and CDR2 FQGTGA. V gave up 4 bases and J gave up 1 base, with 9 bases separating them. The CDR3 consists of 14 residues.

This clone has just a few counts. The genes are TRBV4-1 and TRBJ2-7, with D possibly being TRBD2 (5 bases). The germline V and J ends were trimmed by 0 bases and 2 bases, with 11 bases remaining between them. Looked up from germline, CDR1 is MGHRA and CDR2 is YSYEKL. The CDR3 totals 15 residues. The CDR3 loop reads CASSQDRGIAYEQYF. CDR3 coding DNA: TGCGCCAGCAGCCAAGATCGGGGAATTGCCTACGAGCAGTACTTC.

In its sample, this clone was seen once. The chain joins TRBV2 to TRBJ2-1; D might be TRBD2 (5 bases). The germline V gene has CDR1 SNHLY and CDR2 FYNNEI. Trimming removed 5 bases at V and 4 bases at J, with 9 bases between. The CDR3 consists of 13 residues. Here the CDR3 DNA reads TGTGCCAGCAGTCGCGGGCTATACAATGAGCAGTTCTTC. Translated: CASSRGLYNEQFF.

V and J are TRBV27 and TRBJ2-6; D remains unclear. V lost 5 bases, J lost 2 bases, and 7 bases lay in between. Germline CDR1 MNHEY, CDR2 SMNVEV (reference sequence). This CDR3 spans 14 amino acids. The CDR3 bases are TGTGCCAGCAGTCCCCGCGCTGGGGCCAACGTCCTGACTTTC. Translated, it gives CASSPRAGANVLTF. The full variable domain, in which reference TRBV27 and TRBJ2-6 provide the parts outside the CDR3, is EAQVTQNPRYLITVTGKKLTVTCSQNMNHEYMSWYRQDPGLGLRQIYYSMNVEVTDKGDVPEGYKVSRKEKRNFPLILESPSPNQTSLYFCASSPRAGANVLTFGAGSRLTVL.

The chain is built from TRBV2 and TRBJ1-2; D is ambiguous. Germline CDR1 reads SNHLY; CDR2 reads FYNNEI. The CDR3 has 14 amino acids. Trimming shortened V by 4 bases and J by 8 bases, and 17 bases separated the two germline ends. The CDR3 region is CASSGLVGLEGYTF. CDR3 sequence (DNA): TGTGCCAGCAGTGGTTTGGTTGGGCTGGAAGGCTACACCTTC.

The CDR3 here is CSVGREGQPQHF. The CDR3 DNA reads as TGCAGCGTTGGGCGTGAGGGTCAGCCCCAGCATTTT. The rearrangement uses TRBV29-1 and TRBJ1-5; D uncertain. Germline V gene sequence: CDR1 SQVTM, CDR2 ANQGSEA. Trimming cost V 4 bases and J 6 bases, with 10 bases left between them. This CDR3 spans 12 amino acids.

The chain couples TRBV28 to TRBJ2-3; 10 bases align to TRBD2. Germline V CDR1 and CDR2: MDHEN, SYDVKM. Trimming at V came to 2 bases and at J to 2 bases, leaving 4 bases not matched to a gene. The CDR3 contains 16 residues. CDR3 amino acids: CASSLTGTSATDTQYF. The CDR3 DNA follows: TGTGCCAGCAGTTTAACAGGGACTAGCGCCACAGATACGCAGTATTTT. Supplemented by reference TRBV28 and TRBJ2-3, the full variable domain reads DVKVTQSSRYLVKRTGEKVFLECVQDMDHENMFWYRQDPGLGLRLIYFSYDVKMKEKGDIPEGYSVSREKKERFSLILESASTNQTSMYLCASSLTGTSATDTQYFGPGTRLTVL.

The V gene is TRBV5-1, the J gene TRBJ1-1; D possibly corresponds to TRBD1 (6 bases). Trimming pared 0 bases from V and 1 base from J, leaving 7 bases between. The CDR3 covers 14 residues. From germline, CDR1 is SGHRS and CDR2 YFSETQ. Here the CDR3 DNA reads TGCGCCAGCAGCTTGGCCAGGGGGAACACTGAAGCTTTCTTT. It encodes CASSLARGNTEAFF. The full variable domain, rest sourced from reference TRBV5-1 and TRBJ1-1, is KAGVTQTPRYLIKTRGQQVTLSCSPISGHRSVSWYQQTPGQGLQFLFEYFSETQRNKGNFPGRFSGRQFSNSRSEMNVSTLELGDSALYLCASSLARGNTEAFFGQGTRLTVV.

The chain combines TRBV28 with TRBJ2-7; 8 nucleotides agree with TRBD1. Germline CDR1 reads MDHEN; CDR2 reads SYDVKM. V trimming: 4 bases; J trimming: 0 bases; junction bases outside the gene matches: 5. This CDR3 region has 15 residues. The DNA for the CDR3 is TGTGCCAGCAGTTCGGCGGGGACAGGCTCCTACGAGCAGTACTTC. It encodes CASSSAGTGSYEQYF.

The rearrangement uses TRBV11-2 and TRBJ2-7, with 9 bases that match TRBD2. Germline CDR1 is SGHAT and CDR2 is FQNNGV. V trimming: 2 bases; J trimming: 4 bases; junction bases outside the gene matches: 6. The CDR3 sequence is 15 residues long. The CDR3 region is CASSLTLAGWYEQYF. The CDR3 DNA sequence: TGTGCCAGCAGCTTAACCCTAGCGGGGTGGTACGAGCAGTACTTC. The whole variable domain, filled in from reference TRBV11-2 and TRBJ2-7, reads EAGVAQSPRYKIIEKRQSVAFWCNPISGHATLYWYQQILGQGPKLLIQFQNNGVVDDSQLPKDRFSAERLKGVDSTLKIQPAKLEDSAVYLCASSLTLAGWYEQYFGPGTRLTVT.

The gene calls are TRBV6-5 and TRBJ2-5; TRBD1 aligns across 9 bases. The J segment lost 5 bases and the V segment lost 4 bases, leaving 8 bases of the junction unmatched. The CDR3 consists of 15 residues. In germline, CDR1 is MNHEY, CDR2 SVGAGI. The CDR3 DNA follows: TGTGCCAGCAGTTCAGGGACAGGGCCCTTGGAGACCCAGTACTTC. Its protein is CASSSGTGPLETQYF.

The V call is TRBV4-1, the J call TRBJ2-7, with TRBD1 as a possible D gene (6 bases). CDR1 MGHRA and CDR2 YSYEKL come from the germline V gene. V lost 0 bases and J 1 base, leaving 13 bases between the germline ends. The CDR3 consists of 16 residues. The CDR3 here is CASSQEPDTGSYEQYF. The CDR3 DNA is TGCGCCAGCAGCCAAGAACCGGACACAGGGTCCTACGAGCAGTACTTC.

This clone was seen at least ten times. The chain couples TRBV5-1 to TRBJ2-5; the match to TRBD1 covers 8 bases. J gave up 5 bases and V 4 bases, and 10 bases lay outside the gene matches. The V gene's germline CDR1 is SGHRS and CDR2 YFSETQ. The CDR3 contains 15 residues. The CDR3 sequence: CASSTRTGTEETQYF. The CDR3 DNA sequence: TGCGCCAGCAGCACCCGGACAGGGACGGAGGAGACCCAGTACTTC.